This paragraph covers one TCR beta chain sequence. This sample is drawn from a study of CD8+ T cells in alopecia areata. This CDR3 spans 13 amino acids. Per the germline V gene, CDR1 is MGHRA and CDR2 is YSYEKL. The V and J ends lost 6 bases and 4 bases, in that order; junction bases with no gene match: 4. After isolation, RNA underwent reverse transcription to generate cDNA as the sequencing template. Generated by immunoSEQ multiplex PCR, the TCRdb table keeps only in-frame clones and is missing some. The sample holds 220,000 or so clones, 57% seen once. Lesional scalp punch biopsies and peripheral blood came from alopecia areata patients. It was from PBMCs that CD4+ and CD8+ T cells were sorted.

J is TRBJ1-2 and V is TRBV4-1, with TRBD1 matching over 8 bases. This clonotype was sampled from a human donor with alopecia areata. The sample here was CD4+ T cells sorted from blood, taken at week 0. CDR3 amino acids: CASRRTGSYGYTF. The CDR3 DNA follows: TGCGCCAGCAGACGGACAGGGAGCTATGGCTACACCTTC.